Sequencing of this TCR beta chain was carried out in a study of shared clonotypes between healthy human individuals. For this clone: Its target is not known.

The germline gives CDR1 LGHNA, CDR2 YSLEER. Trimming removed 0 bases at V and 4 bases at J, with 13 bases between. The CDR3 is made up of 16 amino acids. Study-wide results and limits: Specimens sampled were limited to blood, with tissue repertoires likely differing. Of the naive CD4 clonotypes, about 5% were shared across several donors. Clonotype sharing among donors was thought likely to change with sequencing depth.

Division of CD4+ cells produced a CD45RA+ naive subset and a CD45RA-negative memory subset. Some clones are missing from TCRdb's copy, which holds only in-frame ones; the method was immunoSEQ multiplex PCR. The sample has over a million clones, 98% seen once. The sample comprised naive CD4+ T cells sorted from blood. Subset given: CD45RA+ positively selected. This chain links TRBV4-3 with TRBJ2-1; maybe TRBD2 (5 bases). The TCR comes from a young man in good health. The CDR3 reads CASSQEIGRGYNEQFF. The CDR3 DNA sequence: TGCGCCAGCAGCCAAGAGATAGGACGCGGGTACAATGAGCAGTTCTTC.